The T cell receptor beta chain under discussion was sequenced for a study of naive and memory T cell subsets. Worth noting for this clonotype: What it binds is not known.

The CDR3 has 13 residues. CDR1 and CDR2 (germline): SEHNR, FQNEAQ (reference sequence). V was pared by 10 bases and J by 4 bases, with 14 bases between. Four subsets defined by CD45RA and CD27 were sorted after CD3, CD4, CD8 and live/dead staining. The study's findings and limits: Especially in CD8 cells, naive repertoires contained a few larger clonotypes, possibly CD45RA-re-expressing memory cells. In naive cells, over 85% of TCR sequences were seen only once.

Both TRBC1 and TRBC2 were covered by a beta constant-region primer of two equimolar oligonucleotides. The ligated cDNA underwent four PCR rounds using SP2 and nested alpha and beta constant-region primers. One entry per CDR3 protein, called by TCRdb with MiXCR from the UMI-ligation and nested PCR reads. The data show roughly 99,000 distinct CDR3 sequences, roughly 12% seen once. This TCR came from a human donor in good health. V gene TRBV7-9 combines with J gene TRBJ1-5, with D perhaps TRBD1 (6 bases). Sequenced material: naive CD4+ T cells from blood. CDR3 loop: CATQQGGNQPQHF. The CDR3 nucleotides read TGTGCCACCCAACAGGGAGGAAATCAGCCCCAGCATTTT.